This entry describes one T cell receptor (beta chain). The data stem from a study of cytotoxic CD8 clonotypes in ibrutinib-treated CLL. The CDR3 contains 15 residues. Per germline, CDR1 SGDLS and CDR2 YYNGEE. Trimming took 3 bases from V and 0 from J, leaving 7 bases between them. Using immunoSEQ multiplex PCR, the repertoire was profiled, and TCRdb retains in-frame clones only, with some absent. The sample lists about 35,000 clones, over 45% occurring once. The material was PBMCs, obtained before ibrutinib treatment. The receptor was derived from a human donor with chronic lymphocytic leukemia. This chain connects TRBV9 to TRBJ2-6; no clear D. CDR3 bases: TGTGCCAGCAGCGGACGCTTCTCTGGGGCCAACGTCCTGACTTTC. Encoded protein: CASSGRFSGANVLTF.